This section outlines one TCR beta chain sequence together with its context. Its matching antigen is unknown. This entry comes from a study of radiotherapy plus CTLA-4 blockade in lung cancer. At the level of the study: Roughly 17% of patients responded objectively, and roughly 31% achieved disease control. Regarding the study as a whole: Radiotherapy was combined with ipilimumab, and tumor-derived TCR clones then expanded in blood.

The repertoire was sequenced with immunoSEQ multiplex PCR; TCRdb's copy has only in-frame clones and lacks some. The table lists around 130,000 clones, 85% to 90% of them singletons. The CDR3 runs 16 residues. The germline V gene encodes CDR1 SGHRS and CDR2 YFSETQ. V lost 5 bases to trimming and J lost 6 bases; unmatched junction nucleotides: 9. The chain uses TRBV5-1 and TRBJ2-3, with 13 bases fitting TRBD2. The specimen comprised peripheral blood, sampled from a patient treated with radiotherapy plus ipilimumab. The sequence was obtained from a human donor with non-small cell lung cancer that progressed on radiotherapy plus ipilimumab. The CDR3 loop reads CASRSLAGGPGDTQYF. The CDR3 coding sequence is TGCGCCAGCAGGTCACTAGCGGGAGGGCCCGGGGATACGCAGTATTTT.